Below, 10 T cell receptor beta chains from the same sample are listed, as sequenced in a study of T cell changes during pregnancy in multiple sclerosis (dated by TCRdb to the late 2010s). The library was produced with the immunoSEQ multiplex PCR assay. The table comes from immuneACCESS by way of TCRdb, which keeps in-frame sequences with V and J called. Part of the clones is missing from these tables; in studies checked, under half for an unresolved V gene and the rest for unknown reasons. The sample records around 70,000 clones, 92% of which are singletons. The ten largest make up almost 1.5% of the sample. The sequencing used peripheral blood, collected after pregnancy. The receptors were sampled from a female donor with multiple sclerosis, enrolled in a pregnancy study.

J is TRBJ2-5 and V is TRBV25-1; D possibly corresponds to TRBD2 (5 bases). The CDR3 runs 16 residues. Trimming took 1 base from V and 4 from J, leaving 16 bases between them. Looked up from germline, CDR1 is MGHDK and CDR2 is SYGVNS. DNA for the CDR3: TGTGCCAGCAGTGAATTGTCGTCGGACGGGATAGAGACCCAGTACTTC. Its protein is CASSELSSDGIETQYF.

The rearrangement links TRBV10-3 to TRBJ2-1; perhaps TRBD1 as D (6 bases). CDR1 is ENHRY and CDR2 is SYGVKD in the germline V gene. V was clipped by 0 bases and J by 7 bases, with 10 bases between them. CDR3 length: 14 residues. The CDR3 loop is CAISESTTGNEQFF. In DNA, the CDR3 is TGTGCCATCAGTGAGTCAACAACAGGGAATGAGCAGTTCTTC.

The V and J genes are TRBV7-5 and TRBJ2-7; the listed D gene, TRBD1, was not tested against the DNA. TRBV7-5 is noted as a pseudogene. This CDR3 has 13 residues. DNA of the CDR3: TGTGTCAGAAGCAGACAGGGGGCAGGCGAGCAGTACTTC. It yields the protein CVRSRQGAGEQYF.

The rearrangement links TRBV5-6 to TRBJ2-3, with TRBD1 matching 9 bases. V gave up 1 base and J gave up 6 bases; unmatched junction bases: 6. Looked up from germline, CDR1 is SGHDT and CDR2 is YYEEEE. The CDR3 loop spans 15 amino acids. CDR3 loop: CASSLQQGASDTQYF. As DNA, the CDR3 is TGTGCCAGCAGCTTGCAACAGGGGGCGTCGGATACGCAGTATTTT.

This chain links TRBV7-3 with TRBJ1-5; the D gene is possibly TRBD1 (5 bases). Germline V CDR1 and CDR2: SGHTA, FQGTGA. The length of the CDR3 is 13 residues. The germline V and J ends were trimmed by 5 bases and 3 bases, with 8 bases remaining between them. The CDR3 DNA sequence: TGTGCCAGCAGCCGACAGAACAATCAGCCCCAGCATTTT. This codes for CASSRQNNQPQHF.

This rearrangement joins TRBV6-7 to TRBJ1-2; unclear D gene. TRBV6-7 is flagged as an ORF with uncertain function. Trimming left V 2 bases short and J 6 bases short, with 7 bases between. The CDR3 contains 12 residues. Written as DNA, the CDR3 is TGTGCCAGCAGTTACCCCCCCAATGGCTACACCTTC. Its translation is CASSYPPNGYTF.

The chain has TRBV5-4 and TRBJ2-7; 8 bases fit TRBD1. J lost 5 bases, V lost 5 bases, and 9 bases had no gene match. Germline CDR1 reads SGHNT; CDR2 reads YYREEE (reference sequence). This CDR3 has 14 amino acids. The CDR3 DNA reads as TGTGCCAGCAGTCGGACAGGGACAGGAGACGAGCAGTACTTC. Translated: CASSRTGTGDEQYF.

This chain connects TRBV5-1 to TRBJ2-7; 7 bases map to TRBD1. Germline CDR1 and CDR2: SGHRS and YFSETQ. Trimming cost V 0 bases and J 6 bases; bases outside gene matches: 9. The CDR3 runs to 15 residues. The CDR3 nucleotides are TGCGCCAGCAGCTTGGGACAGGGTCGGGCTGTCGAGCAGTACTTC. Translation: CASSLGQGRAVEQYF.

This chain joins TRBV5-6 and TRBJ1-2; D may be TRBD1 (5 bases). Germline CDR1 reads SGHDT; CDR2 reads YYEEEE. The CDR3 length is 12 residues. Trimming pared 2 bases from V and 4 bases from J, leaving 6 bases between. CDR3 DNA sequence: TGTGCCAGCAGCTTTGACAGCTATGGCTACACCTTC. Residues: CASSFDSYGYTF. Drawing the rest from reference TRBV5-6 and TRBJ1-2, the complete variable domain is DAGVTQSPTHLIKTRGQQVTLRCSPKSGHDTVSWYQQALGQGPQFIFQYYEEEERQRGNFPDRFSGHQFPNYSSELNVNALLLGDSALYLCASSFDSYGYTFGSGTRLTVV.

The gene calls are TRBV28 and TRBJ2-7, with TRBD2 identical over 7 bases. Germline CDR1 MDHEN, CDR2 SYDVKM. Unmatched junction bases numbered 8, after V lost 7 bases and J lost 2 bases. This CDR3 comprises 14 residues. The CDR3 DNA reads TGTGCCAGCACCCCCGGGGGGAGTCCCTACGAGCAGTACTTC. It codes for CASTPGGSPYEQYF.